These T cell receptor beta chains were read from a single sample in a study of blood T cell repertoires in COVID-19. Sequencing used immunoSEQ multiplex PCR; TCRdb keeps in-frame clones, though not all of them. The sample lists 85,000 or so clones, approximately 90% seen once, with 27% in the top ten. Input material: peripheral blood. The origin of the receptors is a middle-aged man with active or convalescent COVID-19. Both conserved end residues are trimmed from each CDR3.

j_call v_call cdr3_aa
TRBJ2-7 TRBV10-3 AIGTGYEQY
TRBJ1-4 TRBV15 ATSSGGVMGRGEKLF
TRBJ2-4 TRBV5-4 ASSRQYRGAKNIQY
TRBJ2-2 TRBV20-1 SASFRADTGELF
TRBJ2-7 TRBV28 ASIAGGPSYEQY
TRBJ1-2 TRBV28 ASSNDRVGYT
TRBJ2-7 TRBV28 ASSYGIHEQY
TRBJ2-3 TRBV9 ASSIRIGTGGRDTQY
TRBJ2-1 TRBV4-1 ASSRASGGPPKAEQF
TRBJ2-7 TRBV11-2 ASSLEGARSFEQY
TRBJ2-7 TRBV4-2 ASSQHGGGGAQTYEQY
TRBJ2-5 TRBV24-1 ATSDLTSGKGETQY
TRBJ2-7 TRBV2 ASGGLLAGVDEQY
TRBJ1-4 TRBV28 ASSLSFKRGEKLF
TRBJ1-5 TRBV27 ASSITGAEDQPQH
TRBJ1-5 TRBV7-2 ASSLAPGTGNQPQH
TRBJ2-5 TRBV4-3 ASSQGTGLKETQY
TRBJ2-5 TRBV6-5 ASTSSGRETQY
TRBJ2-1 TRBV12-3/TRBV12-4 ASSSFSRNEQF
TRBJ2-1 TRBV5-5 ASRPGTSGSLEQF
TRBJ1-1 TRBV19 ASTNSGGMNTEAF
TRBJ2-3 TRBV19 ASSPLTLQTDTQY
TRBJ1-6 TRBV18 ASSPLQGRGSYNSPLH
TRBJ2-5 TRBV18 ASSPEGLEETQY
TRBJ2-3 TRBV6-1 ASSEGTATDTQY
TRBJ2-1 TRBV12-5 ASGLEAGGPHEQF
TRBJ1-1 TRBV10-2 ASWRGRWGTEAF
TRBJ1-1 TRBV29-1 SVYRGVNTEAF
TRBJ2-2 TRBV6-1 ASSESSGGTGELF
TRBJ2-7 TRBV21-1 ASSKDNRATYEQY
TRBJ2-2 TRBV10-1 ASSDPPGQGNTGELF
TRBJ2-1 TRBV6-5 ASRGQGAFNEQF
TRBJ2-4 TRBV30 AWGPGGRDIQY
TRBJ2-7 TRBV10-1 ASSGWTGAYEQY
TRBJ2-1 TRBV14 ASSRFTYNEQF
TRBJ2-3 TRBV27 ASRAMGSRGDTQY
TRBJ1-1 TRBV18 ASSPPGQGRRVGGTEAF